These 2 T cell receptor beta chains were sequenced from one sample in a study of shared clonotypes between healthy human individuals. Generated by immunoSEQ multiplex PCR, the TCRdb table keeps only in-frame clones and is missing some. The sample lists roughly 700,000 clones, roughly 70% seen once, with about 1.8% in the top ten. Input material: memory CD4+ T cells sorted from blood. Subset described: CD45RA-negative fraction. The receptors derive from a woman aged 30 to 39 in good health.

Note on this clone: Within the sample, other DNA sequences also encode this same CDR3. This chain uses TRBV19 with TRBJ1-5, with 7 bases lining up with TRBD1. V was clipped by 9 bases and J by 2 bases; unmatched bases: 7. Germline V gives CDR1 LNHDA, CDR2 SQIVND (reference sequence). The CDR3 totals 14 residues. The CDR3 DNA reads TGTGCCAGCTCTCCTCAGGGGGGCAATCAGCCCCAGCATTTT. It translates to CASSPQGGNQPQHF. The whole variable domain, remainder taken from reference TRBV19 and TRBJ1-5, is DGGITQSPKYLFRKEGQNVTLSCEQNLNHDAMYWYRQDPGQGLRLIYYSQIVNDFQKGDIAEGYSVSREKKESFPLTVTSAQKNPTAFYLCASSPQGGNQPQHFGDGTRLSIL.

The chain combines TRBV27 with TRBJ2-6, with D unresolved. Germline V gene lookup returns CDR1 MNHEY and CDR2 SMNVEV (reference sequence). The length of the CDR3 is 18 residues. V was shortened by 7 bases and J by 0 bases, with 19 bases between the two germline ends. The CDR3 bases are TGTGCCAGCAATAACCCCCCAGTTCCCAGCTCTGGGGCCAACGTCCTGACTTTC. Its protein product is CASNNPPVPSSGANVLTF.